The 15 T cell receptor beta chains reported below all come from one sample, sequenced in a study of blood T cell repertoires in COVID-19. Only in-frame clones appear in the TCRdb table, and some are missing; sequencing was by immunoSEQ multiplex PCR. This sample has about 55,000 clones; roughly nine tenths occur once, and the top ten carry 15% to 20%. Material for sequencing was peripheral blood. The receptors were sampled from a human donor with active COVID-19. The donor label of this sample is uncertain.

This sequence joins TRBV6-5 and TRBJ2-1, with 8 bases matching TRBD2. Germline V gene data show CDR1 as MNHEY and CDR2 as SVGAGI. The CDR3 has 14 residues. V shed 4 bases, J shed 10 bases, and the junction held 9 bases outside the gene matches. The CDR3 DNA sequence: TGTGCCAGCAGTTCCGGGGCGGGGGGTCTGGAGCAGTTCTTC. Its translation: CASSSGAGGLEQFF.

This clone was found once. CDR3 residues: CASSRPGLAGGPNIQYF. The CDR3 coding sequence is TGTGCCAGCAGCCGACCGGGACTAGCGGGGGGGCCTAACATTCAGTACTTC. The genes are TRBV3-1 (or the pseudogene TRBV3-2) and TRBJ2-4; 16 bases are shared with TRBD2. This CDR3 has 17 residues. Trimming took 4 bases from V and 7 from J; bases not matched to a gene: 7. CDR1 and CDR2 from the germline V gene are LGHDT and YNNKEL (reference sequence).

Only one count was recorded for this clone. The V and J genes are TRBV13 and TRBJ2-4; 11 nucleotides agree with TRBD2. This CDR3 region has 20 residues. V dropped 4 bases and J dropped 6; count of bases not matched to a gene: 20. CDR1 PRHDT and CDR2 FYEKMQ come from the germline V gene (reference sequence). DNA for the CDR3: TGTGCCAGCAGCTCAAGTGAGACTAGCGGGGAGAGGGTCACGAGAAACATTCAGTACTTC. Translating gives CASSSSETSGERVTRNIQYF.

In the case of this clone: One end of the junction fails to match germline, which may point to a read error. The chain employs TRBV7-7 and TRBJ2-5; maybe TRBD1 (6 bases). The CDR3 loop spans 15 amino acids. The germline V gene has CDR1 SSHAT and CDR2 FNYEAQ (reference sequence). CDR3 amino acids: CASSFRTAPQETQYF. The CDR3 DNA sequence: TGTGCTAGCAGCTTCAGGACAGCACCACAAGAGACCCAGTACTTC.

The chain is built from TRBV7-8 and TRBJ1-1; 7 bases are a match to TRBD1. Germline lookup yields CDR1 SGHVS and CDR2 FQNEAQ. V lost 2 bases, J lost 5 bases, and 23 bases stayed unmatched. The CDR3 contains 20 residues. The CDR3 spells CASSLWAPTVPGGVVTEAFF. The CDR3 DNA follows: TGTGCCAGCAGCTTATGGGCCCCTACCGTGCCAGGGGGAGTAGTGACTGAAGCTTTCTTT. Together with reference TRBV7-8 and TRBJ1-1, the CDR3 gives the full variable domain: GAGVSQSPRYKVAKRGQDVALRCDPISGHVSLFWYQQALGQGPEFLTYFQNEAQLDKSGLPSDRFFAERPEGSVSTLKIQRTQQEDSAVYLCASSLWAPTVPGGVVTEAFFGQGTRLTVV.

This chain connects TRBV4-1 to TRBJ1-1; 8 bases match TRBD1. The CDR3 runs to 18 residues. The germline gives CDR1 MGHRA, CDR2 YSYEKL. V was clipped by 0 bases and J by 5 bases; unmatched bases: 14. The CDR3 DNA reads as TGCGCCAGCAGCCAAGATCTAGTCAGGGGGCGTCTTGGTACTGAAGCTTTCTTT. Protein sequence: CASSQDLVRGRLGTEAFF.

V and J are TRBV7-8 and TRBJ2-5, with 11 bases fitting TRBD2. CDR1 is SGHVS and CDR2 is FQNEAQ in the germline V gene. The CDR3 covers 16 residues. V lost 5 bases to trimming and J lost 1 base; unmatched junction nucleotides: 6. The CDR3 spells CASSTGLAEVQETQYF. The CDR3 DNA reads TGTGCCAGCAGCACGGGACTAGCGGAGGTCCAAGAGACCCAGTACTTC.

The V and J genes are TRBV29-1 and TRBJ2-2, with 7 bases that match TRBD1. Trimming cost V 6 bases and J 4 bases; bases outside gene matches: 8. The V gene's germline CDR1 is SQVTM and CDR2 ANQGSEA. The CDR3 consists of 14 residues. The DNA for the CDR3 is TGCAGCGTAGACAGGGACGAGGGCACCGGGGAGCTGTTTTTT. Translating gives CSVDRDEGTGELFF.

The J gene is TRBJ1-5, the V gene TRBV19; D gene uncertain. V gave up 3 bases and J gave up 5 bases, with 11 bases separating them. Germline V gene data show CDR1 as LNHDA and CDR2 as SQIVND (reference sequence). This CDR3 is 14 amino acids long. In DNA, the CDR3 is TGTGCCAGTAGTATGGGTCGGGATCATCAGCCCCAGCATTTT. It encodes CASSMGRDHQPQHF. Drawing the rest from reference TRBV19 and TRBJ1-5, the complete variable domain is DGGITQSPKYLFRKEGQNVTLSCEQNLNHDAMYWYRQDPGQGLRLIYYSQIVNDFQKGDIAEGYSVSREKKESFPLTVTSAQKNPTAFYLCASSMGRDHQPQHFGDGTRLSIL.

The chain combines TRBV6-2 or TRBV6-3 with TRBJ2-3, with D uncertain. V shed 0 bases and J shed 2 bases, with 12 bases lying between them. The CDR3 contains 16 residues. Germline assignment: CDR1 MNHEY and CDR2 SVGEGT. In DNA form, the CDR3 reads TGTGCCAGCAGTTACTCGAGTACTACTATCACAGATACGCAGTATTTT. This translates into CASSYSSTTITDTQYF.

The chain uses TRBV5-6 and TRBJ1-5; a possible D gene is TRBD1 (6 bases). V gave up 0 bases and J gave up 7 bases, with 14 bases separating them. The germline V gene encodes CDR1 SGHDT and CDR2 YYEEEE. CDR3 length: 15 residues. CDR3 in DNA: TGTGCCAGCAGCTTGGGACAGGCGGCAACCCAGCCCCAGCATTTT. Its translation: CASSLGQAATQPQHF.

This chain links TRBV2 with TRBJ2-5; TRBD2 matches 9 bases. Germline values: CDR1 SNHLY, CDR2 FYNNEI. The V segment lost 6 bases and the J segment 1 base; nucleotides outside the gene matches: 6. The CDR3 has 15 amino acids. CDR3 in DNA: TGTGCCAGCAGGGGTAGCGGGGGATCCCAAGAGACCCAGTACTTC. Translation: CASRGSGGSQETQYF.

This rearrangement joins TRBV5-1 to TRBJ2-3, with TRBD2 identical over 13 bases. The CDR3 length is 14 residues. From germline, CDR1 is SGHRS and CDR2 YFSETQ. V lost 5 bases and J lost 9; bases outside the gene matches: 6. The CDR3 sequence: CASSFTSGGATQYF. CDR3 sequence (DNA): TGCGCCAGCAGTTTTACTAGCGGGGGGGCAACGCAGTATTTT. The full variable domain, with the rest looked up from reference TRBV5-1 and TRBJ2-3, is KAGVTQTPRYLIKTRGQQVTLSCSPISGHRSVSWYQQTPGQGLQFLFEYFSETQRNKGNFPGRFSGRQFSNSRSEMNVSTLELGDSALYLCASSFTSGGATQYFGPGTRLTVL.

CDR3 amino acids: CASSISGQHSGNTIYF. In nucleotides, the CDR3 is TGTGCCAGTAGTATAAGTGGGCAGCACTCTGGAAACACCATATATTTT. The rearrangement joins TRBV19 to TRBJ1-3; D ambiguous. The CDR3 contains 16 residues. The V end was cut by 2 bases, the J end by 0 bases, with 11 bases between. Germline CDR1 LNHDA, CDR2 SQIVND (reference sequence). Together with reference TRBV19 and TRBJ1-3, the CDR3 gives the full variable domain: DGGITQSPKYLFRKEGQNVTLSCEQNLNHDAMYWYRQDPGQGLRLIYYSQIVNDFQKGDIAEGYSVSREKKESFPLTVTSAQKNPTAFYLCASSISGQHSGNTIYFGEGSWLTVV.

The V call is TRBV4-2, the J call TRBJ2-1; weak D call: TRBD2 (6 bases). From germline, CDR1 is LGHNA and CDR2 YNFKEQ. CDR3 length equals 15 residues. Trimming left V 0 bases short and J 1 base short, with 7 bases between. CDR3 nucleotides: TGTGCCAGCAGCCAAGATCGGGAGTCCTACAATGAGCAGTTCTTC. Amino acids: CASSQDRESYNEQFF.